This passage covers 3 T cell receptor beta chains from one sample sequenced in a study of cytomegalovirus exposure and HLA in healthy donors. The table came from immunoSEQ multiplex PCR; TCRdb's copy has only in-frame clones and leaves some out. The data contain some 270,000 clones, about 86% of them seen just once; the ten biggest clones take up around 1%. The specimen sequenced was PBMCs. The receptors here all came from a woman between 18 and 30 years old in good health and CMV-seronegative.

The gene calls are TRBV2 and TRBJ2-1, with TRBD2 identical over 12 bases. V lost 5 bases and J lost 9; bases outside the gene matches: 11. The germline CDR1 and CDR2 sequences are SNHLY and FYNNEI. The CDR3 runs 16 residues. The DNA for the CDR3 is TGTGCCAGCAGTCCCTGGCTAGCGGGGGGGCTGGTTGAGCAGTTCTTC. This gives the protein CASSPWLAGGLVEQFF.

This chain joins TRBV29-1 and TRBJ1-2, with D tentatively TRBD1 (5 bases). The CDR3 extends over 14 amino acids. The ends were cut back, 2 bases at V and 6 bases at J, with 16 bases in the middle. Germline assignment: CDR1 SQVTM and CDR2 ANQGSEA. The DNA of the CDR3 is TGCAGCGTTGAATCAGGAAGGGGCGGCCATGGCTACACCTTC. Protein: CSVESGRGGHGYTF.

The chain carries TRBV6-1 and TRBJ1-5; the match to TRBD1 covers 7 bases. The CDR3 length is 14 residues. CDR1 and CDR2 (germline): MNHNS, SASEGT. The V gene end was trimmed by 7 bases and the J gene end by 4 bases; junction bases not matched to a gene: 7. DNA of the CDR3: TGTGCCAGCACACAGGGGCCCCTGAATCAGCCCCAGCATTTT. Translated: CASTQGPLNQPQHF.